The rows below give T cell receptor beta chains drawn from one sample of a study of cytomegalovirus exposure and HLA in healthy donors. Profiled with immunoSEQ multiplex PCR; TCRdb holds only in-frame clones, not every one. Here the sample spans about 170,000 clones, around 73% being singletons. Sequenced input: PBMCs. These TCRs come from a young woman in good health and CMV-seropositive. The CDR3 runs from the conserved cysteine through the conserved F or W. A D gene is named only where the DNA matches it firmly. Expanded clones are given a class, and other clones once, few, many or no size at all.

size: -
V: TRBV5-4
D: -
J: TRBJ2-5
DNA: TGTGCCAGCAGCCCGGGGGAGACCCAGTACTTC
CDR3: CASSPGETQYF

size: -
V: TRBV6-5
D: TRBD1
J: TRBJ2-7
DNA: TGTGCCAGCAGTGTGACAGGGGCGGTGGCCTACGAGCAGTACTTC
CDR3: CASSVTGAVAYEQYF

size: few
V: TRBV4-3
D: TRBD1
J: TRBJ1-4
DNA: TGCGCCAGCAGCCGCTCGGACAGGGGTAATGAAAAACTGTTTTTT
CDR3: CASSRSDRGNEKLFF

size: -
V: TRBV9
D: -
J: TRBJ2-3
DNA: TGTGCCAGCAGCCTAGTCACAACAGATACGCAGTATTTT
CDR3: CASSLVTTDTQYF

size: few
V: TRBV7-7
D: -
J: TRBJ2-6
DNA: TGTGCTAGCAGCTTAAACCCGGGACTCCCCAGCTCTGGGGCCAACGTCCTGACTTTC
CDR3: CASSLNPGLPSSGANVLTF

size: -
V: TRBV11-2
D: TRBD2
J: TRBJ2-5
DNA: TGTGCCAGCAGCTTAGGCGGCGGGGGGTTTCCAGAGACCCAGTACTTC
CDR3: CASSLGGGGFPETQYF

size: -
V: TRBV4-2
D: -
J: TRBJ1-1
DNA: TGTGCCAGCAGCCAAGATTTGAGGGTGAACACTGAAGCTTTCTTT
CDR3: CASSQDLRVNTEAFF

size: few
V: TRBV7-6
D: TRBD1
J: TRBJ2-7
DNA: TGTGCCAGCAGCTTAGACCGGGACAGGGGAGACGAGCAGTACTTC
CDR3: CASSLDRDRGDEQYF

size: few
V: TRBV4-3
D: TRBD2
J: TRBJ2-7
DNA: TGCGCCAGCAGCCAGCTACGCAGCGGGGGGAACGAGCAGTACTTC
CDR3: CASSQLRSGGNEQYF

size: -
V: TRBV18
D: -
J: TRBJ1-6
DNA: TGTGCCAGCTCTCCATACAGGGAGAATTCACCCCTCCACTTT
CDR3: CASSPYRENSPLHF

size: -
V: TRBV4-3
D: -
J: TRBJ2-7
DNA: TGCGCCAGCAGCCAAGATCCGGGACTCGGCTACGAGCAGTACTTC
CDR3: CASSQDPGLGYEQYF

size: -
V: TRBV6-6
D: TRBD2
J: TRBJ2-2
DNA: TGTGCCAGCAGTAAGGGACTAGCTAATTTCCCCGGGGAGCTGTTTTTT
CDR3: CASSKGLANFPGELFF

size: -
V: TRBV6-6
D: -
J: TRBJ2-2
DNA: TGTGCCAGCAGTCGGGGGGCCGTCCAGCACGGGGAGCTGTTTTTT
CDR3: CASSRGAVQHGELFF

size: once
V: TRBV6-5
D: -
J: TRBJ2-5
DNA: TGTGCCAGCAGGCCCCCGGGACAATCAGAGACCCAGTACTTC
CDR3: CASRPPGQSETQYF

size: -
V: TRBV5-6
D: -
J: TRBJ1-5
DNA: TGTGCCAGCAGCTTGGGCGCAGGGATGTATCAGCCCCAGCATTTT
CDR3: CASSLGAGMYQPQHF

size: -
V: TRBV2
D: TRBD1
J: TRBJ2-7
DNA: TGTGCCAGCACACCGGGACAGTATATGAACGAGCAGTACTTC
CDR3: CASTPGQYMNEQYF

size: -
V: TRBV5-1
D: TRBD1
J: TRBJ1-4
DNA: TGCGCCAGCAGCTCGGCCGGGACAGGGCATAATGAAAAACTGTTTTTT
CDR3: CASSSAGTGHNEKLFF

size: once
V: TRBV27
D: -
J: TRBJ1-6
DNA: TGTGCCAGCACAAGATCCGGTTCACCCCTCCACTTT
CDR3: CASTRSGSPLHF

size: -
V: TRBV30
D: TRBD1
J: TRBJ1-1
DNA: TGTGCCTGGATGACCGGACAGGGTAACACTGAAGCTTTCTTT
CDR3: CAWMTGQGNTEAFF

size: -
V: TRBV11-2
D: -
J: TRBJ1-5
DNA: TGTGCCAGCAGCTTAGCAGGGGCTCAGCCCCAGCATTTT
CDR3: CASSLAGAQPQHF

size: -
V: TRBV19
D: TRBD2
J: TRBJ2-1
DNA: TGTGCCAGTAGTCCTCTAGCGGGGGGGAGCTCCTACAATGAGCAGTTCTTC
CDR3: CASSPLAGGSSYNEQFF

size: -
V: TRBV27
D: -
J: TRBJ1-2
DNA: TGTGCCAGCAGTTCCGGGACACCCTTTGACGGCTACACCTTC
CDR3: CASSSGTPFDGYTF

size: -
V: TRBV18
D: TRBD1
J: TRBJ1-2
DNA: TGTGCCAGTTCACCACCCGACAGGGGGAATGGCTACACCTTC
CDR3: CASSPPDRGNGYTF

size: -
V: TRBV28
D: -
J: TRBJ2-6
DNA: TGTGCCAGCAGTCCAGCGGACGCTGGGGCCAACGTCCTGACTTTC
CDR3: CASSPADAGANVLTF

size: -
V: TRBV18
D: -
J: TRBJ1-1
DNA: TGTGCCAGCTCCCTGGGACAGAACACTGAAGCTTTCTTT
CDR3: CASSLGQNTEAFF

size: -
V: TRBV27
D: TRBD2
J: TRBJ2-1
DNA: TGTGCCAGCAGTTTGCAGCGGGGGGCCTTCAATGAGCAGTTCTTC
CDR3: CASSLQRGAFNEQFF

size: -
V: TRBV5-6
D: -
J: TRBJ1-5
DNA: TGTGCCAGCAGCTTGGGGCAGGAACCAAATCAGCCCCAGCATTTT
CDR3: CASSLGQEPNQPQHF

size: -
V: TRBV14
D: -
J: TRBJ1-1
DNA: TGTGCCAGCAGCCATTACAGGAACACTGAAGCTTTCTTT
CDR3: CASSHYRNTEAFF

size: -
V: TRBV4-3
D: -
J: TRBJ2-1
DNA: TGCGCCAGCAGCCAAGACAGGGTAGAGCAGTTCTTC
CDR3: CASSQDRVEQFF

size: -
V: TRBV27
D: TRBD1
J: TRBJ2-3
DNA: TGTGCCAGCAGTTTGATTCGGACAGGGATGGTGACAGATACGCAGTATTTT
CDR3: CASSLIRTGMVTDTQYF

size: -
V: TRBV15
D: TRBD1
J: TRBJ2-5
DNA: TGTGCCACCAGCCCAACTCCGACAGGGTGGGGCGGAGAGACCCAGTACTTC
CDR3: CATSPTPTGWGGETQYF

size: -
V: TRBV11-1
D: -
J: TRBJ2-5
DNA: TGTGCCAGCAGCCCCCCGGGGAGGCTCGAGACCCAGTACTTC
CDR3: CASSPPGRLETQYF

size: once
V: TRBV7-2
D: -
J: TRBJ2-7
DNA: TGTGCCAGCAGCTTACAACAGGACTACGAGCAGTACTTC
CDR3: CASSLQQDYEQYF

size: -
V: TRBV5-1
D: -
J: TRBJ1-1
DNA: TGCGCCAGCAGCCCCTGGACAGAGAAAACTGAAGCTTTCTTT
CDR3: CASSPWTEKTEAFF

size: -
V: TRBV15
D: -
J: TRBJ2-6
DNA: TGTGCCACCAGCCGGGGAGCCTCTGGGGCCAACGTCCTGACTTTC
CDR3: CATSRGASGANVLTF

size: -
V: TRBV9
D: -
J: TRBJ1-2
DNA: TGTGCCAGCAGCGAAACAGGGATAGCTAACTATGGCTACACCTTC
CDR3: CASSETGIANYGYTF

size: -
V: TRBV27
D: TRBD2
J: TRBJ2-1
DNA: TGTGCCAGCAGCCTTAGCGGGGGGGAGACCTACAATGAGCAGTTCTTC
CDR3: CASSLSGGETYNEQFF

size: once
V: TRBV7-9
D: TRBD1
J: TRBJ2-7
DNA: TGTGCCAGCAGCCCCGGGACAGGCAGTAGCTCCTACGAGCAGTACTTC
CDR3: CASSPGTGSSSYEQYF

size: -
V: TRBV30
D: -
J: TRBJ2-7
DNA: TGTGCCTGGAGCCCAGGTCTATTCGACGAGCAGTACTTC
CDR3: CAWSPGLFDEQYF

size: -
V: TRBV6-5
D: TRBD1
J: TRBJ1-2
DNA: TGTGCCAGCAGTTCGCCGGGACAGGGAGTGGGTGGCTACACCTTC
CDR3: CASSSPGQGVGGYTF

size: -
V: TRBV11-1
D: TRBD1
J: TRBJ2-5
DNA: TGTGCCAGCAGCCATACAGGGGAAGAGACCCAGTACTTC
CDR3: CASSHTGEETQYF

size: few
V: TRBV14
D: -
J: TRBJ2-1
DNA: TGTGCCAGCAGCCAAGGGAGTAGGTACAATGAGCAGTTCTTC
CDR3: CASSQGSRYNEQFF

size: -
V: TRBV29-1
D: -
J: TRBJ1-2
DNA: TGCAGCGTTGAATTACTAGACAGGTGGCTCCTCTATGGCTACACCTTC
CDR3: CSVELLDRWLLYGYTF

size: few
V: TRBV27
D: TRBD2
J: TRBJ2-2
DNA: TGTGCCAGCAGTTTATGGGCGGGGGGGACGAACACCGGGGAGCTGTTTTTT
CDR3: CASSLWAGGTNTGELFF

size: -
V: TRBV5-4
D: -
J: TRBJ1-1
DNA: TGTGCCAGCAGCCCCGGGGGGCAGATGAACACTGAAGCTTTCTTT
CDR3: CASSPGGQMNTEAFF

size: -
V: TRBV5-1
D: -
J: TRBJ2-7
DNA: TGCGCCAGCAGCTCGCAGTCCTACGAGCAGTACTTC
CDR3: CASSSQSYEQYF

size: -
V: TRBV7-2
D: TRBD1
J: TRBJ1-1
DNA: TGTGCCAGCAGCCCAATAGTGGGACAGGGGTCCCCTGAAGCTTTCTTT
CDR3: CASSPIVGQGSPEAFF

size: few
V: TRBV19
D: -
J: TRBJ1-1
DNA: TGTGCCAGTAGTAAAGGGGACACTGAAGCTTTCTTT
CDR3: CASSKGDTEAFF

size: -
V: TRBV4-1
D: -
J: TRBJ2-7
DNA: TGCGCCAGCAGCCAAGAGATAGGGGGCTACGAGCAGTACTTC
CDR3: CASSQEIGGYEQYF

size: -
V: TRBV5-6
D: -
J: TRBJ2-3
DNA: TGTGCCAGCAGTTTTCCCAGGGTAGGTTCAGATACGCAGTATTTT
CDR3: CASSFPRVGSDTQYF